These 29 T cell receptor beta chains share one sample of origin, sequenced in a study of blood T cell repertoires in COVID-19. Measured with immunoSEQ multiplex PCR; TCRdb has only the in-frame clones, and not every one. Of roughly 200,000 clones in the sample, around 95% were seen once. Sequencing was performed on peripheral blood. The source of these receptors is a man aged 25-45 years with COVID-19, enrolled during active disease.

The CDR3 spells CASSVDGLAGGPLNEQFF. The CDR3 DNA follows: TGTGCCAGCAGCGTAGACGGACTAGCGGGGGGGCCTTTAAATGAGCAGTTCTTC. This rearrangement joins TRBV9 to TRBJ2-1; 15 bases match TRBD2. The CDR3 extends over 18 amino acids. Germline V gives CDR1 SGDLS, CDR2 YYNGEE. V shed 0 bases, J shed 7 bases, and the junction held 8 bases outside the gene matches.

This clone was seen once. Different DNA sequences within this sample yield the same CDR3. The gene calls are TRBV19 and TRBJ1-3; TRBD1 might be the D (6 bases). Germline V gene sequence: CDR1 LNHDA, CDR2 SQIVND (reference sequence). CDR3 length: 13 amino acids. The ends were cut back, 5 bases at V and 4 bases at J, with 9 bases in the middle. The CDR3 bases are TGTGCCAGTAGTCCAGGGGCAGGAAACACCATATATTTT. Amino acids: CASSPGAGNTIYF.

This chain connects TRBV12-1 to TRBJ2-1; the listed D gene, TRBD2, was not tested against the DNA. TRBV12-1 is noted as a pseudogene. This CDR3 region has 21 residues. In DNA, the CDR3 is TGTGCCAGCAGCTTTGTCCTAGTATGTGTCTGGCGGAGGCCTGCGCACAATGAGCAGTTCTTC. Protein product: CASSFVLVCVWRRPAHNEQFF.

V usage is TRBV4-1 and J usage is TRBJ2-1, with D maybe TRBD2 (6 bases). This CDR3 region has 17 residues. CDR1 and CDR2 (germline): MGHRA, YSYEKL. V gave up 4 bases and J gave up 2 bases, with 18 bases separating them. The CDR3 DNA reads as TGCGCCAGCAGCCGCAACCGGGACTCGCCTACCTACAATGAGCAGTTCTTC. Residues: CASSRNRDSPTYNEQFF.

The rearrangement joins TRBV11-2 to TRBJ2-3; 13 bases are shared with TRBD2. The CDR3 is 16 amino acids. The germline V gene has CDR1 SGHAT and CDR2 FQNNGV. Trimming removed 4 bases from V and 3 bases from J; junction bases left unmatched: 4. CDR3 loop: CASSSRLAGGTDTQYF. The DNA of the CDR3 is TGTGCCAGCAGCTCCCGACTAGCGGGGGGTACAGATACGCAGTATTTT.

The CDR3 nucleotides read TGCGCCAGCAGCTTGGCGGGGGGGCCCGAGACCCAGTACTTC. Protein: CASSLAGGPETQYF. The chain carries TRBV5-1 and TRBJ2-5; TRBD2 matches at 8 bases. CDR3 size: 14 residues. The germline gives CDR1 SGHRS, CDR2 YFSETQ. V lost 0 bases, J lost 5 bases, and 3 bases stayed unmatched.

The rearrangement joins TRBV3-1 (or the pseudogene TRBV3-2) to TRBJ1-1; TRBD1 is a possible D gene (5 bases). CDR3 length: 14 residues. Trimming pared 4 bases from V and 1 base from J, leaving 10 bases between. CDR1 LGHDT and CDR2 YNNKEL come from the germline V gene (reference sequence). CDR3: CASSLPGGNTEAFF. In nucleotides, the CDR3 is TGTGCCAGCAGCCTTCCGGGGGGGAACACTGAAGCTTTCTTT.

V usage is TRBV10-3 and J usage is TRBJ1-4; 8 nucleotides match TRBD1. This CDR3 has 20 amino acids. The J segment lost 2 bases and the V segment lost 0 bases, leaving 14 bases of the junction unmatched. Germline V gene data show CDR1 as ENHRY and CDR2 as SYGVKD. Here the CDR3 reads CAISESVAGGASATNEKLFF. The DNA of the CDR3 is TGTGCCATCAGTGAGTCAGTCGCAGGGGGCGCCTCTGCGACTAATGAAAAACTGTTTTTT.

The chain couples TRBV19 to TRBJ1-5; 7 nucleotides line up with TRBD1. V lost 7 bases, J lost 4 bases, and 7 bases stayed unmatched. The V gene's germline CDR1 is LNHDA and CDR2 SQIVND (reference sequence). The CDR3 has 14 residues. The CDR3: CASTVDRRNQPQHF. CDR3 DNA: TGTGCCAGTACCGTGGACAGGAGGAATCAGCCCCAGCATTTT.

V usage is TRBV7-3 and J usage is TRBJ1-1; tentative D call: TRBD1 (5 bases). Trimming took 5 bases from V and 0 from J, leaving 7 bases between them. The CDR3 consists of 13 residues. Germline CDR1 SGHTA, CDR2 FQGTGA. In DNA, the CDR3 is TGTGCCAGCAGCAGGGGTGTGAACACTGAAGCTTTCTTT. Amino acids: CASSRGVNTEAFF. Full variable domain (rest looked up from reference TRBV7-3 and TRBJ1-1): GAGVSQTPSNKVTEKGKYVELRCDPISGHTALYWYRQSLGQGPEFLIYFQGTGAADDSGLPNDRFFAVRPEGSVSTLKIQRTERGDSAVYLCASSRGVNTEAFFGQGTRLTVV.

CDR3 sequence reads: CASSFRDTGELFF. CDR3 nucleotides: TGTGCCAGCAGCTTCCGGGACACCGGGGAGCTGTTTTTT. V usage is TRBV11-3 and J usage is TRBJ2-2; unclear D gene. Germline V gives CDR1 SGHNT, CDR2 YENEEA. CDR3 length equals 13 residues. The V and J ends lost 3 bases and 3 bases respectively, with 5 bases between them.

The CDR3 region is CASSPGQGFTSPLHF. The CDR3 nucleotides are TGTGCCAGCAGTCCTGGACAGGGATTTACCTCACCCCTCCACTTT. The chain couples TRBV28 to TRBJ1-6, with 8 positions matching TRBD1. J gave up 10 bases and V 5 bases, and 10 bases lay outside the gene matches. This CDR3 is 15 amino acids long. Germline loops: CDR1 MDHEN, CDR2 SYDVKM.

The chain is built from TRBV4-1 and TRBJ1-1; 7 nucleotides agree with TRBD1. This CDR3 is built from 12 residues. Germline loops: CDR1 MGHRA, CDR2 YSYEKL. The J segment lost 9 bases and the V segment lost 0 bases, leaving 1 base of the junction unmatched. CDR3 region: CASSQDRGKAFF. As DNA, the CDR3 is TGCGCCAGCAGCCAAGACAGGGGGAAAGCTTTCTTT.

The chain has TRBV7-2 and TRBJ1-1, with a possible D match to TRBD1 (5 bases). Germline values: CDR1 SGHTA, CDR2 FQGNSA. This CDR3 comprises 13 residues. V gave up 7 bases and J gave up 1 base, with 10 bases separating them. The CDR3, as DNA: TGTGCCAGCAACCCGACAGCGAACACTGAAGCTTTCTTT. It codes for CASNPTANTEAFF. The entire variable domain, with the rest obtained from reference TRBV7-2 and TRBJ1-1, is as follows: GAGVSQSPSNKVTEKGKDVELRCDPISGHTALYWYRQSLGQGLEFLIYFQGNSAPDKSGLPSDRFSAERTGGSVSTLTIQRTQQEDSAVYLCASNPTANTEAFFGQGTRLTVV.

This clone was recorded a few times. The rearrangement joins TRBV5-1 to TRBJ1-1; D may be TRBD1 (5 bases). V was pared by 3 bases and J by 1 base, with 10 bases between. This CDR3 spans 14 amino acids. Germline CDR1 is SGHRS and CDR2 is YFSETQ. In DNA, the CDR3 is TGCGCCAGCAGCTCGTGGGACTCGAACACTGAAGCTTTCTTT. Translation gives CASSSWDSNTEAFF. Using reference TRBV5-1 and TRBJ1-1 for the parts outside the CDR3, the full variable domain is KAGVTQTPRYLIKTRGQQVTLSCSPISGHRSVSWYQQTPGQGLQFLFEYFSETQRNKGNFPGRFSGRQFSNSRSEMNVSTLELGDSALYLCASSSWDSNTEAFFGQGTRLTVV.

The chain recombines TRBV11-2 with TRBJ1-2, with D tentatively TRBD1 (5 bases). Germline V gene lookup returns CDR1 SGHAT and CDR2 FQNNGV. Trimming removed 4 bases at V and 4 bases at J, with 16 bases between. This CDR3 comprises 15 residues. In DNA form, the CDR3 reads TGTGCCAGCAGCTCCCCGCTCGGGGGGAGCTATGGCTACACCTTC. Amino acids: CASSSPLGGSYGYTF.

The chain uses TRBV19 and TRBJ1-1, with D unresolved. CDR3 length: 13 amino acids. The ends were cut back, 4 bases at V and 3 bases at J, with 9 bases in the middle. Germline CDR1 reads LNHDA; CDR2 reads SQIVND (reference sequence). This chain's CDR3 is CASSTRFDTEAFF. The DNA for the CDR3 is TGTGCCAGTAGTACCAGGTTTGACACTGAAGCTTTCTTT.

DNA of the CDR3: TGTGCCAGCTCACCAGTGGCTAGGAGGGGAGATACGCAGTATTTT. It is translated as CASSPVARRGDTQYF. This sequence joins TRBV18 and TRBJ2-3, with D possibly being TRBD2 (6 bases). V was cut by 2 bases and J by 5 bases, with 14 bases left in between. Per the germline V gene, CDR1 is KGHSH and CDR2 is LQKENI. This CDR3 spans 15 amino acids.

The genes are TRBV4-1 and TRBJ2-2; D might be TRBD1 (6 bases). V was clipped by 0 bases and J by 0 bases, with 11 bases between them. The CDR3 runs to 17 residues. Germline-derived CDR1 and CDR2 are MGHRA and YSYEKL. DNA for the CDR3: TGCGCCAGCAGCCAAGAAGGACAGACCGCGAACACCGGGGAGCTGTTTTTT. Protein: CASSQEGQTANTGELFF.

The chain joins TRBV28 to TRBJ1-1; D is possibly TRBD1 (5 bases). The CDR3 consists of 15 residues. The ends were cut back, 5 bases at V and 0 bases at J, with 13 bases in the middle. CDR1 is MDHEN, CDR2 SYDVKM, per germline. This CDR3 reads CASSPIRQLNTEAFF. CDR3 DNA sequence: TGTGCCAGCAGTCCAATACGACAGTTGAACACTGAAGCTTTCTTT.

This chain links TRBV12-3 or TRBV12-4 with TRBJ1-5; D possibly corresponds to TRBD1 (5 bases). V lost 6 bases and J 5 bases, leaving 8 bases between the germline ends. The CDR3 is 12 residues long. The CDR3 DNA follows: TGTGCCAGCAGCCTAGGGGATCAGCCCCAGCATTTT. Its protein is CASSLGDQPQHF.

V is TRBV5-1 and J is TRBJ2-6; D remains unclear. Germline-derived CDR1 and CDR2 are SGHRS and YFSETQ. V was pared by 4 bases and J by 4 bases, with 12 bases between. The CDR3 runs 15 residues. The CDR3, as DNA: TGCGCCAGCAGCCGCAGAACCCCCGGGGCCAACGTCCTGACTTTC. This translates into CASSRRTPGANVLTF.

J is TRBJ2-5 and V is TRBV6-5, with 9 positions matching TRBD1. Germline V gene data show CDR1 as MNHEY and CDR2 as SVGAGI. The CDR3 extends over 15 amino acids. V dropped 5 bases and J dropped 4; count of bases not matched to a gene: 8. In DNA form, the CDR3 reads TGTGCCAGCAGTCCCAAGGACAGGGGATCAGAGACCCAGTACTTC. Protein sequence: CASSPKDRGSETQYF.

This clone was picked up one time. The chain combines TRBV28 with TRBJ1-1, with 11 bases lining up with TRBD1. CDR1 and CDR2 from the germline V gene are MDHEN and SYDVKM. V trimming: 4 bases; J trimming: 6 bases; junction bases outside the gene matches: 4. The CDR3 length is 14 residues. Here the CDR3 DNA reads TGTGCCAGCAGTTCCGGGGGACAGGGGGCTGAAGCTTTCTTT. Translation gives CASSSGGQGAEAFF.

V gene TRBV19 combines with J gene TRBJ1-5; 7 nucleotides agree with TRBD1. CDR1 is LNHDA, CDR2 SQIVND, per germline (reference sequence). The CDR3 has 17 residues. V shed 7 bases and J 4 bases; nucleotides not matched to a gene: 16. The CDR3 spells CASTRNPGQLGNQPQHF. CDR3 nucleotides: TGTGCCAGTACCCGTAACCCGGGACAGTTAGGAAATCAGCCCCAGCATTTT.

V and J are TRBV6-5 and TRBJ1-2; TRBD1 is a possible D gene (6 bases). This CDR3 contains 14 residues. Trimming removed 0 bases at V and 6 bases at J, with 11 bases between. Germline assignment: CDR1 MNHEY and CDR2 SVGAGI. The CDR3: CASSYSRQGNGYTF. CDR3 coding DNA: TGTGCCAGCAGTTACTCTAGGCAGGGGAATGGCTACACCTTC.

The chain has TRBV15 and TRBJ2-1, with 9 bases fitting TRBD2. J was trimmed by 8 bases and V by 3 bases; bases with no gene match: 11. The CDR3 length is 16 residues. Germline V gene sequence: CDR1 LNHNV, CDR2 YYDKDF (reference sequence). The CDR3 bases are TGTGCCACCAGCAGCAATCGGGCTAGCGGGGTCTATGAGCAGTTCTTC. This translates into CATSSNRASGVYEQFF.

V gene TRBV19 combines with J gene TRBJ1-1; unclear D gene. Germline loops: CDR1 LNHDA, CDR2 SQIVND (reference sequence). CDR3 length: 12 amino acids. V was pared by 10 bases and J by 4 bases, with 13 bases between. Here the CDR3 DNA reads TGTGCCACCCGTAGGGAGGGCACTGAAGCTTTCTTT. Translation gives CATRREGTEAFF.

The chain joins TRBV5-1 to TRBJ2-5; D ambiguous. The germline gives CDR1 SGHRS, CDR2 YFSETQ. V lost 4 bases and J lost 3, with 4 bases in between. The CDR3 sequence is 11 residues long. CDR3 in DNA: TGCGCCAGCAGCCTAGAAGAGACCCAGTACTTC. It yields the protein CASSLEETQYF.